This T cell receptor (beta chain) stems from a study of shared clonotypes between healthy human individuals. Looking at the study overall: Three plates each covered CD4 naive and memory; CD8 naive two, CD8 memory one.

With respect to this clone: Its antigen is unidentified.

CD45RO-negative cells were positively selected for CCR7, leaving out terminally differentiated effector memory CD45RA+ cells. Points from the study as a whole: Blood was the only sampled material, and tissue repertoires likely differ. Shared clonotypes across all four donors exceeded non-shared ones in generation probability.

The authors distributed each subset's genomic DNA evenly over several immunoSEQ plates. Here immunoSEQ multiplex PCR was the method, and the copy in TCRdb shows in-frame clones only, minus some. The repertoire includes a few million clones, approximately 92% of them detected once, and around 1.8% sits in the top ten. CDR3 length equals 18 residues. With V trimmed by 4 bases and J by 6 bases, 22 bases remained unmatched. Looked up from germline, CDR1 is SGHKS and CDR2 is YYEKEE (reference sequence). The rearrangement links TRBV5-5 to TRBJ2-7; 7 positions match TRBD1. This clonotype was obtained from a man between 18 and 29 years old in good health. Some clones in this sample may be carry-over from other donors' samples. The sequenced sample was naive CD8+ T cells from PBMCs. The CDR3 DNA reads as TGTGCCAGCAGCCCCAACCAGGGACAGATATTCGGTAGGTCCGAGCAGTACTTC. Its translation: CASSPNQGQIFGRSEQYF.